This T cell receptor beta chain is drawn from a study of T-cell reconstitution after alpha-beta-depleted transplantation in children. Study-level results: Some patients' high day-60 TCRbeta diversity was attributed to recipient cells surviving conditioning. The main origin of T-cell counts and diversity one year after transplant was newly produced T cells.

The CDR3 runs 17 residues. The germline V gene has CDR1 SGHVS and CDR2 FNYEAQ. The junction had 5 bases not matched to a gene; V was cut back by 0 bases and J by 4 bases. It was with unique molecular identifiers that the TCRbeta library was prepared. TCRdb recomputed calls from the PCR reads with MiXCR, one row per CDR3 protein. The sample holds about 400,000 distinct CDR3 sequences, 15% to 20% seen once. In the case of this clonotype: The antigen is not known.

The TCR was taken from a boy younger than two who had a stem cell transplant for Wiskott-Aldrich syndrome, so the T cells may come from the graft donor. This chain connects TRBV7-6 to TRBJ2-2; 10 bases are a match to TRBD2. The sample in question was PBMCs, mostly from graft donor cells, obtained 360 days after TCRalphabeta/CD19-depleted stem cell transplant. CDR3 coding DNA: TGTGCCAGCAGCTTAGCCCTAGCGGGAGTAAGCACCGGGGAGCTGTTTTTT. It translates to CASSLALAGVSTGELFF.